Below, 26 T cell receptor beta chains from the same sample are listed, as sequenced in a study of shared T cell receptors in the human thymus. Sequencing used immunoSEQ multiplex PCR; TCRdb keeps in-frame clones, though not all of them. The sample lists approximately 760,000 clones, roughly 85% seen once, with about 0.011% in the top ten. This sample was also put to use in a study of human thymus T cells.

The sequenced material came from thymocytes. The receptors stem from a girl in the first two years of life with a congenital heart defect.

The chain carries TRBV5-1 and TRBJ2-3; 8 nucleotides match TRBD2. V dropped 0 bases and J dropped 1; count of bases not matched to a gene: 1. The germline V gene encodes CDR1 SGHRS and CDR2 YFSETQ. The CDR3 totals 15 residues. Here the CDR3 reads CASSLVSGGTDTQYF. The CDR3 region has the DNA TGCGCCAGCAGCTTGGTTAGCGGGGGCACAGATACGCAGTATTTT.

The chain uses TRBV30 and TRBJ1-6, with D perhaps matching TRBD1 (5 bases). The CDR3 sequence is 14 residues long. V was trimmed by 0 bases and J by 9 bases, leaving 12 bases between them. Germline V gene lookup returns CDR1 GTSNPN and CDR2 SVGIG (reference sequence). The CDR3 bases are TGTGCCTGGAGTGTAGGGGTAGAAACTTCACCCCTCCACTTT. It specifies CAWSVGVETSPLHF.

In this sample, this clone turned up a few times. This sequence joins TRBV6-1 and TRBJ2-1, with D hard to call. This CDR3 region has 15 residues. V was shortened by 4 bases and J by 0 bases, with 10 bases between the two germline ends. The V gene's germline CDR1 is MNHNS and CDR2 SASEGT. The CDR3 is CASSASAVSYNEQFF. CDR3 nucleotide sequence: TGTGCCAGCAGTGCGTCCGCAGTCTCCTACAATGAGCAGTTCTTC.

The chain links TRBV27 to TRBJ2-1; the D gene is possibly TRBD2 (6 bases). CDR1 and CDR2 from the germline V gene are MNHEY and SMNVEV (reference sequence). The CDR3 contains 17 residues. The ends were cut back, 3 bases at V and 3 bases at J, with 18 bases in the middle. For the CDR3, the DNA is TGTGCCAGCAGTTTGCCGGCGGGGAAGACTAACTACAATGAGCAGTTCTTC. Translating it yields CASSLPAGKTNYNEQFF.

V and J are TRBV9 and TRBJ1-2; D gene ambiguous. The CDR3 totals 16 residues. Trimming shortened V by 0 bases and J by 6 bases, and 18 bases separated the two germline ends. The germline V gene has CDR1 SGDLS and CDR2 YYNGEE. The CDR3 is CASSVGGASPWDGYTF. The CDR3 DNA is TGTGCCAGCAGCGTAGGTGGAGCTTCTCCCTGGGATGGCTACACCTTC.

V and J are TRBV5-6 and TRBJ2-3; D unresolved. V lost 0 bases, J lost 6 bases, and 14 bases lay in between. From germline, CDR1 is SGHDT and CDR2 YYEEEE. CDR3 length: 15 residues. This CDR3 reads CASSLAQPNSDTQYF. CDR3 DNA sequence: TGTGCCAGCAGCTTGGCTCAACCGAACTCGGATACGCAGTATTTT.

The chain is built from TRBV28 and TRBJ1-5, with 8 bases lining up with TRBD1. The trim removed 4 bases at V and 5 bases at J, leaving 13 bases unmatched. The CDR3 runs to 17 residues. Germline V gives CDR1 MDHEN, CDR2 SYDVKM. CDR3 DNA: TGTGCCAGCAGTTCTCCCCCGGACAGGGAGAAGGATCAGCCCCAGCATTTT. This codes for CASSSPPDREKDQPQHF.

This clone has just one count. The chain links TRBV7-8 to TRBJ1-5; 7 positions agree with TRBD1. Looked up from germline, CDR1 is SGHVS and CDR2 is FQNEAQ. V gave up 5 bases and J gave up 6 bases; unmatched junction bases: 16. The CDR3 loop spans 17 amino acids. DNA of the CDR3: TGTGCCAGCAGCAACCGGACAGGCCAGGGTATTGGTCAGCCCCAGCATTTT. This sequence encodes CASSNRTGQGIGQPQHF.

The chain links TRBV7-2 to TRBJ1-5, with D possibly being TRBD1 (5 bases). Germline loops: CDR1 SGHTA, CDR2 FQGNSA. The CDR3 length is 20 residues. Between the trimmed V and J ends, which lost 0 bases and 5 bases, there was a span of 26 bases. This chain's CDR3 is CASSLALLRDFRGHYQPQHF. The DNA for the CDR3 is TGTGCCAGCAGCTTAGCGCTCCTCAGGGACTTCCGAGGTCATTATCAGCCCCAGCATTTT.

V usage is TRBV7-3 and J usage is TRBJ2-7; TRBD1 matches 9 bases. CDR1 is SGHTA, CDR2 FQGTGA, per germline. This CDR3 spans 16 amino acids. The trim removed 5 bases at V and 2 bases at J, leaving 10 bases unmatched. CDR3 amino acids: CASSPGQGQTPYEQYF. CDR3 nucleotides: TGTGCCAGCAGCCCCGGACAGGGGCAAACTCCCTACGAGCAGTACTTC.

The CDR3 sequence is CASSRQRRGNTEAFF. The CDR3 DNA reads as TGTGCCAGCAGCCGCCAGCGGAGGGGGAACACTGAAGCTTTCTTT. The V gene is TRBV11-2, the J gene TRBJ1-1; weak D call: TRBD1 (5 bases). The CDR3 runs 15 residues. V lost 5 bases, J lost 1 base, and 14 bases lay in between. Germline V gene lookup returns CDR1 SGHAT and CDR2 FQNNGV.

V and J are TRBV4-3 and TRBJ1-1; 7 nucleotides align to TRBD1. CDR1 and CDR2 from the germline V gene are LGHNA and YSLEER. There are 19 residues in the CDR3. V dropped 1 base and J dropped 0; count of bases not matched to a gene: 14. CDR3 in amino acids: CASSQVWDGDSLMNTEAFF. CDR3 coding DNA: TGCGCCAGCAGCCAAGTATGGGACGGGGACAGCCTAATGAACACTGAAGCTTTCTTT.

This chain links TRBV11-2 with TRBJ2-2, with a tentative D call TRBD2 (5 bases). The CDR3 extends over 14 amino acids. The V end was cut by 8 bases, the J end by 6 bases, with 16 bases between. Germline assignment: CDR1 SGHAT and CDR2 FQNNGV. Written as DNA, the CDR3 is TGTGCCAGCTCTTCACGCGGGTTGTCCGGGGAGCTGTTTTTT. Translating it yields CASSSRGLSGELFF.

This chain uses TRBV19 with TRBJ1-2, with 12 bases that match TRBD1. Trimming cost V 0 bases and J 3 bases; bases outside gene matches: 14. Per germline, CDR1 LNHDA and CDR2 SQIVND (reference sequence). The CDR3 has 20 amino acids. The CDR3 spells CASSIDLKGQGALGDYGYTF. CDR3 in DNA: TGTGCCAGTAGTATAGATCTGAAGGGACAGGGGGCTTTGGGAGACTATGGCTACACCTTC.

The chain carries TRBV2 and TRBJ1-2; the match to TRBD1 covers 9 bases. The CDR3 spans 15 residues. Germline CDR1 and CDR2: SNHLY and FYNNEI. Losses at the gene ends were 5 bases for V and 4 bases for J; bases not matched to a gene: 8. Here the CDR3 DNA reads TGTGCCAGCAGTAAAGGGACAGGGCCTCTCTATGGCTACACCTTC. Its protein product is CASSKGTGPLYGYTF. The full variable domain, in which reference TRBV2 and TRBJ1-2 provide the parts outside the CDR3, is EPEVTQTPSHQVTQMGQEVILRCVPISNHLYFYWYRQILGQKVEFLVSFYNNEISEKSEIFDDQFSVERPDGSNFTLKIRSTKLEDSAMYFCASSKGTGPLYGYTFGSGTRLTVV.

This clone was seen only once. The chain has TRBV5-1 and TRBJ1-1, with D possibly being TRBD1 (5 bases). Trimming left V 4 bases short and J 3 bases short, with 16 bases between. Germline values: CDR1 SGHRS, CDR2 YFSETQ. The CDR3 contains 15 residues. In DNA, the CDR3 is TGCGCCAGCAGCAAGGGGCCTGAGAAGGACACTGAAGCTTTCTTT. Translated, it gives CASSKGPEKDTEAFF.

This chain uses TRBV27 with TRBJ2-6, with D possibly being TRBD2 (5 bases). Germline loops: CDR1 MNHEY, CDR2 SMNVEV (reference sequence). This CDR3 is 17 amino acids long. The V and J ends lost 5 bases and 2 bases respectively, with 16 bases between them. CDR3 region: CASSPWGEAAGANVLTF. CDR3 coding DNA: TGTGCCAGCAGTCCCTGGGGAGAAGCGGCTGGGGCCAACGTCCTGACTTTC.

The chain recombines TRBV6-5 with TRBJ1-5; 10 nucleotides line up with TRBD1. This CDR3 is built from 14 residues. Germline V lookup: CDR1 MNHEY, CDR2 SVGAGI. V lost 6 bases to trimming and J lost 1 base; unmatched junction nucleotides: 0. CDR3 nucleotides: TGTGCCAGCAGGGGACAGGGGAGCAATCAGCCCCAGCATTTT. Translating it yields CASRGQGSNQPQHF.

This sequence joins TRBV4-1 and TRBJ1-3; D is possibly TRBD1 (5 bases). This CDR3 is 14 amino acids long. CDR1 and CDR2 from the germline V gene are MGHRA and YSYEKL. V was cut by 0 bases and J by 7 bases, with 10 bases left in between. For the CDR3, the DNA is TGCGCCAGCAGCCAAGAACGTCGGGGGAACACCATATATTTT. This sequence encodes CASSQERRGNTIYF.

This sequence joins TRBV6-5 and TRBJ1-6; 10 bases map to TRBD1. The CDR3 has 15 amino acids. With V trimmed by 3 bases and J by 10 bases, 6 bases remained unmatched. Germline CDR1 reads MNHEY; CDR2 reads SVGAGI. The CDR3 nucleotides read TGTGCCAGCAGTTATGCAGGGACAGGGGTATCACCCCTCCACTTT. This encodes CASSYAGTGVSPLHF.

The rearrangement uses TRBV4-1 and TRBJ1-4; no firm D call. V was trimmed by 1 base and J by 4 bases, leaving 16 bases between them. The V gene's germline CDR1 is MGHRA and CDR2 YSYEKL. The CDR3 sequence is 17 residues long. The CDR3 nucleotides read TGCGCCAGCAGCCAAGTTTACGCCGGTGGGAGTAATGAAAAACTGTTTTTT. It is translated as CASSQVYAGGSNEKLFF.

The chain links TRBV5-1 to TRBJ1-1; the D gene is possibly TRBD1 (6 bases). The V end lost 3 bases, the J end lost 2 bases, and 17 bases lay between the germline ends. The germline V gene encodes CDR1 SGHRS and CDR2 YFSETQ. CDR3 length equals 16 residues. CDR3 sequence (DNA): TGCGCCAGCAGCTCCCTTCGAGGGGGGGGTAACACTGAAGCTTTCTTT. Protein product: CASSSLRGGGNTEAFF.

This chain uses TRBV5-1 with TRBJ1-1, with D uncertain. This CDR3 contains 15 residues. Germline V gene data show CDR1 as SGHRS and CDR2 as YFSETQ. V was pared by 0 bases and J by 2 bases, with 11 bases between. The CDR3 sequence: CASSLAPPGNTEAFF. CDR3 sequence (DNA): TGCGCCAGCAGCTTGGCCCCGCCGGGTAACACTGAAGCTTTCTTT.

This clone has just a few counts. This chain uses TRBV25-1 with TRBJ2-7; the D gene is possibly TRBD1 (5 bases). V lost 3 bases to trimming and J lost 4 bases, with 13 bases between them. CDR1 and CDR2 from the germline V gene are MGHDK and SYGVNS. The CDR3 loop spans 14 amino acids. CDR3 DNA sequence: TGTGCCAGCAGTGAGATAGGGGTAGGATACGAGCAGTACTTC. Protein sequence: CASSEIGVGYEQYF.

The V call is TRBV9, the J call TRBJ2-3; D is perhaps TRBD2 (5 bases). The V gene lost 0 bases and the J gene lost 0 bases, with 8 bases spanning the gap. Germline V lookup: CDR1 SGDLS, CDR2 YYNGEE. CDR3 length equals 15 residues. CDR3 loop: CASSVDGDSTDTQYF. For the CDR3, the DNA is TGTGCCAGCAGCGTAGACGGGGATAGCACAGATACGCAGTATTTT.

This clone has only one observation. This sequence joins TRBV5-1 and TRBJ2-1; possible D gene TRBD2, 7 bases. Looked up from germline, CDR1 is SGHRS and CDR2 is YFSETQ. Deletions cut 1 base from V and 4 bases from J, with 36 bases between. This CDR3 has 23 amino acids. CDR3 nucleotides: TGCGCCAGCAGCTTGAGGGAGTGGGGGGGCGGGACACTAAGGGCAAAGGGGTACAATGAGCAGTTCTTC. This sequence encodes CASSLREWGGGTLRAKGYNEQFF.